The sequence of this TCR beta chain was determined in a study of cytomegalovirus exposure and HLA in healthy donors. PCR employed 60 Vbeta and 13 Jbeta primers. The protocol was immunoSEQ multiplex PCR, while the TCRdb copy is restricted to in-frame clones and leaves out a portion. The sample has 150,000 to 200,000 clones, around 76% seen once. This clone was counted a few times. Germline V lookup: CDR1 KGHSH, CDR2 LQKENI. The trim removed 2 bases at V and 5 bases at J, leaving 6 bases unmatched. The CDR3 has 15 residues. This sequence was found in a man aged 30 to 39 in good health and CMV-seronegative. The chain has TRBV18 and TRBJ2-7, with 10 bases aligning to TRBD2. Sample: PBMCs. The CDR3 DNA reads as TGTGCCAGCTCACCATCGCTAGCGGGAGACGACGAGCAGTACTTC. This codes for CASSPSLAGDDEQYF.